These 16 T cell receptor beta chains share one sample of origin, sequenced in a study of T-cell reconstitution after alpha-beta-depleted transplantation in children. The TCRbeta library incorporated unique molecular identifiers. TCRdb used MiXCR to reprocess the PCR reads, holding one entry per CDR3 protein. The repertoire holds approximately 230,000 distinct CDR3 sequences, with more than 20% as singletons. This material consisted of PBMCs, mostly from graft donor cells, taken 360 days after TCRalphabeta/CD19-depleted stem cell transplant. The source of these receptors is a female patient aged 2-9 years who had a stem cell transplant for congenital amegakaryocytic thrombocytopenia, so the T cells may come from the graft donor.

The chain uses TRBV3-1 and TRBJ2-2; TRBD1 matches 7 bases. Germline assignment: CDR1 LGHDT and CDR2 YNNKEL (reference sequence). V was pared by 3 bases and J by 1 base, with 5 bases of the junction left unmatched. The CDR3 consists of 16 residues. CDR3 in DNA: TGTGCCAGCAGCCAGGGGACAGACAGGAACACCGGGGAGCTGTTTTTT. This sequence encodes CASSQGTDRNTGELFF.

Here the CDR3 reads CSAPKSAYEQYF. CDR3 bases: TGCAGTGCCCCCAAGAGCGCCTACGAGCAGTACTTC. The gene calls are TRBV20-1 and TRBJ2-7; D not resolved. The CDR3 has 12 residues. CDR1 DFQATT and CDR2 SNEGSKA come from the germline V gene (reference sequence). The V and J ends lost 6 bases and 2 bases respectively, with 11 bases between them.

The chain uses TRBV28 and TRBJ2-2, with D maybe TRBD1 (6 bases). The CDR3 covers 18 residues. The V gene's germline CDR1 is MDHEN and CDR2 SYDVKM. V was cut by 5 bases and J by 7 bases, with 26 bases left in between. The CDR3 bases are TGTGCCAGCAGTCAATGGACAGTTTTTTCCAGAAGGGGCGGGGAGCTGTTTTTT. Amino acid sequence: CASSQWTVFSRRGGELFF.

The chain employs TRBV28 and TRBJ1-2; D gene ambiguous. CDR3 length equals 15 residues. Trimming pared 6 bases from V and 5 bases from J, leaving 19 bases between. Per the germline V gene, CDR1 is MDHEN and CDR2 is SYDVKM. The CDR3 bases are TGTGCCAGCAGCGTTCTTGACTACCGAGGGTATGGCTACACCTTC. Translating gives CASSVLDYRGYGYTF.

CDR3 residues: CASSQVLAGFSTDTQYF. In DNA form, the CDR3 reads TGCGCCAGCAGCCAAGTTCTAGCGGGTTTTAGCACAGATACGCAGTATTTT. The chain couples TRBV4-1 to TRBJ2-3; 8 nucleotides match TRBD2. The CDR3 is 17 amino acids. Germline CDR1 is MGHRA and CDR2 is YSYEKL. V was pared by 1 base and J by 0 bases, with 6 bases of the junction left unmatched.

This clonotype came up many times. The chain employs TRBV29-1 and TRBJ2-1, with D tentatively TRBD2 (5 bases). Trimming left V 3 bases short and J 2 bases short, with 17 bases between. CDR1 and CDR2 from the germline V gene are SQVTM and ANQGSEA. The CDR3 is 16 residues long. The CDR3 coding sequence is TGCAGCGTTGATCGCGGGTGGGAACGAGCCTACAATGAGCAGTTCTTC. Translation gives CSVDRGWERAYNEQFF.

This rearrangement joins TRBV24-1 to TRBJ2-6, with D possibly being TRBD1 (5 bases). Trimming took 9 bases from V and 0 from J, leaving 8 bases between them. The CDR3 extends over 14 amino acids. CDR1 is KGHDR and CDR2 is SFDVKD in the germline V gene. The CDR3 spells CATGAHSGANVLTF. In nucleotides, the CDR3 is TGTGCCACCGGGGCACACTCTGGGGCCAACGTCCTGACTTTC.

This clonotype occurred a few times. The DNA for the CDR3 is TGCAGCGTTGAACCTAGCGGTGCCCCCGATACGCAGTATTTT. It yields the protein CSVEPSGAPDTQYF. J is TRBJ2-3 and V is TRBV29-1; 7 bases map to TRBD2. Germline V CDR1 and CDR2: SQVTM, ANQGSEA. This CDR3 contains 14 residues. V was pared by 2 bases and J by 6 bases, with 8 bases of the junction left unmatched.

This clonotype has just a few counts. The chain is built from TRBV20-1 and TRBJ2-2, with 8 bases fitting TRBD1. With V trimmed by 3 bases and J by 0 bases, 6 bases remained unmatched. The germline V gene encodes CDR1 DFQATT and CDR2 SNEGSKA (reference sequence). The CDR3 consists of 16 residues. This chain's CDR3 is CSASRGTGTNTGELFF. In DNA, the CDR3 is TGCAGTGCTAGCCGCGGGACAGGAACGAACACCGGGGAGCTGTTTTTT.

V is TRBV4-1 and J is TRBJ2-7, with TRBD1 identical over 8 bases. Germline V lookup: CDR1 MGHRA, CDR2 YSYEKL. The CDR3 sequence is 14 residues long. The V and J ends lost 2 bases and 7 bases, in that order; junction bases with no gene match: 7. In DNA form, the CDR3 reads TGCGCCAGCAGCCAACGGACAGGGACGGGGGAGCAGTACTTC. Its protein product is CASSQRTGTGEQYF.

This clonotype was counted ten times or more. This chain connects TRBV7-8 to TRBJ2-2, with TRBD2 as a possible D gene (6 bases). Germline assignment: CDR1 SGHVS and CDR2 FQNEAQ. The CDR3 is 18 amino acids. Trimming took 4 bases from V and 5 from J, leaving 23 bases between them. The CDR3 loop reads CASSSSTPGDCSTGELFF. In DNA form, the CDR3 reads TGTGCCAGCAGCTCGTCGACCCCTGGGGACTGCAGTACCGGGGAGCTGTTTTTT.

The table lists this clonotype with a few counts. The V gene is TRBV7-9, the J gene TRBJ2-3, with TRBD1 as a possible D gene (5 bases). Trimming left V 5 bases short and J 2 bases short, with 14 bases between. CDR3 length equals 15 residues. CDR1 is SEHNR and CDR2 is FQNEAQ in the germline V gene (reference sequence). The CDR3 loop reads CASSTKAQVTDTQYF. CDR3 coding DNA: TGTGCCAGCAGCACCAAAGCACAGGTCACAGATACGCAGTATTTT.

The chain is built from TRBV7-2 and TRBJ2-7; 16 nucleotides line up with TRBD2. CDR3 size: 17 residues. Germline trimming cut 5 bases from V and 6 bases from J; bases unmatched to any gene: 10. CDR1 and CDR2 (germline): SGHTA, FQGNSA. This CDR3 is CASSQSGTSGRASEQYF. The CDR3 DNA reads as TGTGCCAGCAGCCAAAGCGGGACTAGCGGGAGGGCCAGCGAGCAGTACTTC.

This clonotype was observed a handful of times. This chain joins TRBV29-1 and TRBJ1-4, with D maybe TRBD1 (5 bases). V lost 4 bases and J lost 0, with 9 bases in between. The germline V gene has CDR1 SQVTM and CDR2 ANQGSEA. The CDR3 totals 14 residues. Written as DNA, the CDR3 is TGCAGCGTTGTCGGGACCGCAACTAATGAAAAACTGTTTTTT. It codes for CSVVGTATNEKLFF.

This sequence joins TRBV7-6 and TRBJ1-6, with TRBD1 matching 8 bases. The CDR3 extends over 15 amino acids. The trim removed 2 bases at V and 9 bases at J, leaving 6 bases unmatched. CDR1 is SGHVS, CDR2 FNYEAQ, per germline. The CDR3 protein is CASSLSSGGSSPLHF. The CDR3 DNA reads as TGTGCCAGCAGCTTATCTTCAGGGGGCAGTTCACCCCTCCACTTT.

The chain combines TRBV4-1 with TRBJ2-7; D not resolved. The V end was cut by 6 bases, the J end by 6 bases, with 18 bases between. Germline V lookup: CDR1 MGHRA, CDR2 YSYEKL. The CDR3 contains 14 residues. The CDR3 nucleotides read TGCGCCAGCAGTAACTGGATGGGTTTGTCCGAGCAGTACTTC. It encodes CASSNWMGLSEQYF.